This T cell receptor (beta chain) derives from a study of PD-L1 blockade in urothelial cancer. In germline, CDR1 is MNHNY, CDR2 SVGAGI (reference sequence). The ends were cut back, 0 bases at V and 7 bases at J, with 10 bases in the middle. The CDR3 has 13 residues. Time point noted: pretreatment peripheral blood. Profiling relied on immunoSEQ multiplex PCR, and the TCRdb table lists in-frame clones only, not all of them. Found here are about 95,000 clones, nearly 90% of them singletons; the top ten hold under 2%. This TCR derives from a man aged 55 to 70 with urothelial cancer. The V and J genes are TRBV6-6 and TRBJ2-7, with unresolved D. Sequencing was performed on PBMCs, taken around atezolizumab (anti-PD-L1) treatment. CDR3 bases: TGTGCCAGCAGTTACTCCCCCGAGGAGGAGCAGTACTTC. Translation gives CASSYSPEEEQYF.